This is a list of T cell receptor beta chains from one sample in a study of blood T cell repertoires in COVID-19. Data came from immunoSEQ multiplex PCR; TCRdb stores just in-frame clones and leaves some out. The data hold around 190,000 clones, with more than 75% observed a single time. Sample: PBMCs or T cells enriched from blood (not recorded which). The source is a woman between 45 and 65 years old with acute COVID-19. Each CDR3 is given with its conserved first and last residue. The order of the fields is V gene, clone size, D gene, J gene, CDR3 DNA, CDR3 protein. A D gene is named only where the DNA matches it firmly. Clone sizes are given selectively: once, few, many, or a class where the clone is expanded.

>TRBV28|once|-|TRBJ1-4
TGTGCCAGCAGTTTACAGGGAAATAATGAAAAACTGTTTTTT
CASSLQGNNEKLFF
>TRBV3-1/TRBV3-2|-|TRBD1|TRBJ2-3
TGTGCCAGCAGTCCGGGACAGGGTTTCACAGATACGCAGTATTTT
CASSPGQGFTDTQYF
>TRBV13|-|-|TRBJ2-2
TGTGCCAGCAGCTTAGCTCTCGTTGACACCGGGGAGCTGTTTTTT
CASSLALVDTGELFF
>TRBV11-1|-|TRBD2|TRBJ2-1
TGTGCCAGCAGCTTCCTAGCGGGGCTTAATGATGAGCAGTTCTTC
CASSFLAGLNDEQFF
>TRBV7-3|-|TRBD1|TRBJ2-6
TGTGCCAGCAGCTTAGACAGGGCCTCTGGGGCCAACGTCCTGACTTTC
CASSLDRASGANVLTF
>TRBV7-2|-|TRBD2|TRBJ2-3
TGTGCCAGCAGCTTAAGAGCGGGGGGCAGCACAGATACGCAGTATTTT
CASSLRAGGSTDTQYF
>TRBV7-6|many|TRBD1|TRBJ1-1
TGTGCCAGCAGCTCGAGACAGGGGCCCGCGACCACTGAAGCTTTCTTT
CASSSRQGPATTEAFF
>TRBV4-1|-|-|TRBJ1-6
TGCGCCAGCAGCCCCAGGACAGAGGCGGATTCACCCCTCCACTTT
CASSPRTEADSPLHF
>TRBV19|-|TRBD2|TRBJ2-1
TGTGCCAGTAGTATAGGTCTGGGAATGGACTACACTAGCGGGGGGGCCAACTACAATGAGCAGTTCTTC
CASSIGLGMDYTSGGANYNEQFF
>TRBV4-2|-|TRBD1|TRBJ1-3
TGTGCCAGCAGCCAAGATCAGGGGGCTGGAAACACCATATATTTT
CASSQDQGAGNTIYF
>TRBV28|-|-|TRBJ1-1
TGTGCCAGCAGTTTGCGGGGTGAAGCTTTCTTT
CASSLRGEAFF
>TRBV19|few|TRBD1|TRBJ1-2
TGTGCCAGTACCACTCCCTCAGGGGGCTATGGCTACACCTTC
CASTTPSGGYGYTF
>TRBV3-1/TRBV3-2|-|-|TRBJ1-2
TGTGCCAGCAGATCCGTCGACAGGAAAAACTATGGCTACACCTTC
CASRSVDRKNYGYTF
>TRBV19|-|-|TRBJ1-1
TGTGCCAGTAGCCCGGGCCTTTTAAGGGGAGCTTTCTTT
CASSPGLLRGAFF
>TRBV24-1|-|-|TRBJ2-4
TGTGCCACCAGTGATCGGGGAGCCAAAAACATTCAGTACTTC
CATSDRGAKNIQYF
>TRBV7-2|once|-|TRBJ1-5
TGTGCCAGCAGCTTACGGGGGGGGAATCAGCCCCAGCATTTT
CASSLRGGNQPQHF
>TRBV7-2|-|-|TRBJ1-5
TGTGCCAGCAGCCCTAGGGGGGGGTTCAATCAGCCCCAGCATTTT
CASSPRGGFNQPQHF
>TRBV24-1|-|TRBD2|TRBJ2-5
TGTGCCACCAGTGAAACTAGCGGGGGGGTTAAAGAGACCCAGTACTTC
CATSETSGGVKETQYF
>TRBV5-1|-|-|TRBJ2-5
TGCGCCAGCAGCTTGGGGACAGCCCTTCAAGAGACCCAGTACTTC
CASSLGTALQETQYF
>TRBV5-1|-|-|TRBJ2-4
TGCGCCAGCGCCCCGGGGATTCGGGACATTCAGTACTTC
CASAPGIRDIQYF
>TRBV12-5|few|-|TRBJ2-2
TGTGCTAGTGGCCACGAGACCGGGGAGCTGTTTTTT
CASGHETGELFF
>TRBV28|-|TRBD1|TRBJ2-1
TGTGCCAGCAGCACCAACCGACAGGGGAGCTCCTACAATGAGCAGTTCTTC
CASSTNRQGSSYNEQFF
>TRBV7-2|-|TRBD1|TRBJ1-2
TGTGCCAGCAGCCCAAGACAGGGGGGATCGAAAGGCTACACCTTC
CASSPRQGGSKGYTF
>TRBV11-2|-|-|TRBJ2-2
TGTGCCAGCAGCTTTTACGGGGAGCTGTTTTTT
CASSFYGELFF
>TRBV5-1|-|TRBD1|TRBJ1-1
TGCGCCAGCATTCCTCCGGGACAGGGATCTGAAGCTTTCTTT
CASIPPGQGSEAFF
>TRBV5-6|-|TRBD1|TRBJ1-1
TGTGCCAGCAGCCGCGACAGGGGGCTTACTGAAGCTTTCTTT
CASSRDRGLTEAFF
>TRBV9|-|-|TRBJ1-6
TGTGCCAGCAGCGTAGAACCGAGCTCCTATAATTCACCCCTCCACTTT
CASSVEPSSYNSPLHF
>TRBV25-1|few|-|TRBJ1-6
TGTGCCAGCAGTGAATACCGGGATGGTAATTCACCCCTCCACTTT
CASSEYRDGNSPLHF
>TRBV18|-|TRBD1|TRBJ1-2
TGTGCCAGCTCACCAGCGACAGGGTCGTACTATGGCTACACCTTC
CASSPATGSYYGYTF
>TRBV2|-|TRBD1|TRBJ1-1
TGTGCCAGCACTTCCCGAATCGCAGGGGGCACTGAAGCTTTCTTT
CASTSRIAGGTEAFF
>TRBV19|-|TRBD1|TRBJ1-1
TGTGCCAGTATCGAGAGGACAGGGGAAGCTTTCTTT
CASIERTGEAFF
>TRBV5-1|-|TRBD1|TRBJ1-5
TGCGCCAGCAGCTTGGGGACAGGGGAAAATCAGCCCCAGCATTTT
CASSLGTGENQPQHF
>TRBV5-1|-|-|TRBJ2-2
TGCGCCAGCAGCTTCGATACAGGGATCACCGGGGAGCTGTTTTTT
CASSFDTGITGELFF
>TRBV27|-|-|TRBJ2-3
TGTGCCAGCAGGGTCGGAGAACCTAGCACAGATACGCAGTATTTT
CASRVGEPSTDTQYF
>TRBV3-1/TRBV3-2|-|TRBD1|TRBJ1-1
TGTGCCAGCAGCCACAGACAGGGGATGAACACTGAAGCTTTCTTT
CASSHRQGMNTEAFF
>TRBV5-4|-|-|TRBJ1-3
TGTGCCAGCAGCTTCGAGGTGGGAAACACCATATATTTT
CASSFEVGNTIYF
>TRBV10-3|few|TRBD1|TRBJ2-1
TGTGCCATCAGTGCTTCGGACAGGGCTCGGGGTGAGCAGTTCTTC
CAISASDRARGEQFF
>TRBV12-3/TRBV12-4|-|TRBD1|TRBJ1-2
TGTGCCAGCAGTTTGGACAGGTCGGATGGCTACACCTTC
CASSLDRSDGYTF
>TRBV5-4|-|-|TRBJ1-2
TGTGCCAGCAGCTTGCGGGCCGGGGACTATGGCTACACCTTC
CASSLRAGDYGYTF
>TRBV7-9|-|-|TRBJ1-4
TGTGCCAGCAGCTTGGACAGTCAGAATGAAAAACTGTTTTTT
CASSLDSQNEKLFF
>TRBV28|few|-|TRBJ2-3
TGTGCCAGCAGTTTACTCAGCACAGATACGCAGTATTTT
CASSLLSTDTQYF
>TRBV9|-|-|TRBJ2-3
TGTGCCAGCAGCGTGAGGGGGATCAGGGGCACAGATACGCAGTATTTT
CASSVRGIRGTDTQYF
>TRBV19|-|TRBD1|TRBJ1-2
TGTGCCAGTAGTCCGGGACAGGACCTCTATGGCTACACCTTC
CASSPGQDLYGYTF
>TRBV5-1|-|TRBD1|TRBJ1-1
TGCGCCAGCACAAGACAGGGGCCAGATATGAACACTGAAGCTTTCTTT
CASTRQGPDMNTEAFF
>TRBV18|-|-|TRBJ1-2
TGTGCCAGCTCACCGGGACAAGAAAATGGCTACACCTTC
CASSPGQENGYTF
>TRBV29-1|-|TRBD2|TRBJ2-1
TGCAGCGCCGGGACTAGCGGGGGTAATGATGAGCAGTTCTTC
CSAGTSGGNDEQFF
>TRBV3-1/TRBV3-2|-|TRBD1|TRBJ1-1
TGTGCCAGCAGCCGACAGGGTGAAGATGAAGCTTTCTTT
CASSRQGEDEAFF
>TRBV28|few|-|TRBJ1-1
TGTGCCAGCGGCCGGGGAACTGAAGCTTTCTTT
CASGRGTEAFF
>TRBV7-2|-|TRBD2|TRBJ2-5
TGTGCCAGCAGCTTAGTCCTAGCGGGGGGAGAGACCCAGTACTTC
CASSLVLAGGETQYF
>TRBV30|-|-|TRBJ1-4
TGTGCCTGGAGCAGGGCCTCCGGTAATGAAAAACTGTTTTTT
CAWSRASGNEKLFF